Below are 12 T cell receptor beta chains sequenced from a single sample in a study of human thymus T cells. Corrective heart surgery yielded resections, and these provided the thymus tissue. The method was immunoSEQ multiplex PCR; TCRdb's version includes in-frame clones alone and lacks a portion of them. This sample yields about 78,000 clones, of which roughly 96% are seen a single time; roughly 0.028% belongs to the top ten. The source material was thymus tissue. The receptors derive from a boy under two years old with a congenital heart defect but otherwise immunologically healthy.

The rearrangement joins TRBV27 to TRBJ2-7; D unresolved. Germline V gene sequence: CDR1 MNHEY, CDR2 SMNVEV (reference sequence). There are 14 residues in the CDR3. Deletions cut 5 bases from V and 3 bases from J, with 14 bases between. CDR3 in DNA: TGTGCCAGCAGTCCCAAGGGATACCACTACGAGCAGTACTTC. It encodes CASSPKGYHYEQYF.

V is TRBV7-9 and J is TRBJ1-5; D call uncertain. Germline CDR1 and CDR2: SEHNR and FQNEAQ (reference sequence). V was clipped by 4 bases and J by 10 bases, with 8 bases between them. This CDR3 spans 11 amino acids. The CDR3 is CASSSQVPQHF. For the CDR3, the DNA is TGTGCCAGCAGCTCTCAGGTACCCCAGCATTTT. The variable domain in full, with the rest retrieved from reference TRBV7-9 and TRBJ1-5, is DTGVSQNPRHKITKRGQNVTFRCDPISEHNRLYWYRQTLGQGPEFLTYFQNEAQLEKSRLLSDRFSAERPKGSFSTLEIQRTEQGDSAMYLCASSSQVPQHFGDGTRLSIL.

J is TRBJ1-1 and V is TRBV6-5; 10 bases agree with TRBD1. The length of the CDR3 is 15 residues. Trimming removed 2 bases from V and 5 bases from J; junction bases left unmatched: 5. Germline CDR1 MNHEY, CDR2 SVGAGI. The CDR3 nucleotides are TGTGCCAGCAGTTACAGGGACAGGGGTGGGACTGAAGCTTTCTTT. Residues: CASSYRDRGGTEAFF.

The rearrangement uses TRBV13 and TRBJ1-5, with 7 positions matching TRBD1. CDR1 PRHDT and CDR2 FYEKMQ come from the germline V gene (reference sequence). V shed 4 bases, J shed 5 bases, and the junction held 2 bases outside the gene matches. This CDR3 region has 13 residues. The CDR3: CASSSGGYQPQHF. CDR3 nucleotides: TGTGCCAGCAGCTCAGGGGGGTATCAGCCCCAGCATTTT.

The sample holds one count of this clone. The V call is TRBV4-3, the J call TRBJ1-5; weak D call: TRBD1 (5 bases). CDR3 length equals 15 residues. Deletions cut 0 bases from V and 1 base from J, with 7 bases between. Germline-derived CDR1 and CDR2 are LGHNA and YSLEER. CDR3 protein: CASSQDSGSNQPQHF. Written as DNA, the CDR3 is TGCGCCAGCAGCCAAGATTCAGGGAGCAATCAGCCCCAGCATTTT.

V is TRBV28 and J is TRBJ2-3, with D uncertain. This CDR3 region has 16 residues. CDR1 and CDR2 (germline): MDHEN, SYDVKM. The V end lost 5 bases, the J end lost 2 bases, and 17 bases lay between the germline ends. The DNA of the CDR3 is TGTGCCAGCAGTCAGCTAGTAAAGGGCTCCACAGATACGCAGTATTTT. Translated: CASSQLVKGSTDTQYF.

The chain uses TRBV4-1 and TRBJ2-7; TRBD1 aligns across 7 bases. CDR3 length: 14 residues. Trimming cost V 3 bases and J 4 bases; bases outside gene matches: 6. CDR1 is MGHRA and CDR2 is YSYEKL in the germline V gene. Here the CDR3 DNA reads TGCGCCAGCAGCCACAAGCAGGGGGATTACGAGCAGTACTTC. The encoded protein is CASSHKQGDYEQYF.

This chain links TRBV4-3 with TRBJ1-1, with 8 nucleotides matching TRBD1. The trim removed 2 bases at V and 3 bases at J, leaving 17 bases unmatched. The CDR3 is 19 amino acids. Germline assignment: CDR1 LGHNA and CDR2 YSLEER. The DNA for the CDR3 is TGCGCCAGCAGCCAATCTGCCGGGACAGGATTGGGCAGCGACACTGAAGCTTTCTTT. This encodes CASSQSAGTGLGSDTEAFF.

This chain links TRBV10-1 with TRBJ2-3; D possibly matches TRBD1 or TRBD2 (6 bases each). This CDR3 is 16 amino acids long. CDR1 and CDR2 (germline): WNHNN, SYGVQD (reference sequence). CDR3 in amino acids: CYNRLRPSGAADTQYF. The DNA of the CDR3 is TGCTACAACCGACTTAGACCCTCGGGGGCAGCAGATACGCAGTATTTT.

The V gene is TRBV7-9, the J gene TRBJ2-7; D could derive from TRBD1 or TRBD2 (5 bases each). Trimming shortened V by 7 bases and J by 0 bases, and 19 bases separated the two germline ends. CDR1 SEHNR and CDR2 FQNEAQ come from the germline V gene (reference sequence). This CDR3 is 16 amino acids long. Written as DNA, the CDR3 is TGTGCCAGCAACCCTGCCGCGCAAGGGACCTCCTACGAGCAGTACTTC. Amino acids: CASNPAAQGTSYEQYF.

This chain connects TRBV10-3 to TRBJ2-2; unclear D gene. From germline, CDR1 is ENHRY and CDR2 SYGVKD. This CDR3 is 15 amino acids long. Trimming shortened V by 1 base and J by 2 bases, and 8 bases separated the two germline ends. The CDR3 spells CAISELDPNTGELFF. The CDR3 coding sequence is TGTGCCATCAGTGAGTTAGACCCAAACACCGGGGAGCTGTTTTTT.

This sequence joins TRBV10-1 and TRBJ2-5; TRBD2 matches 7 bases. The length of the CDR3 is 16 residues. Germline values: CDR1 WNHNN, CDR2 SYGVQD (reference sequence). Trimming at V came to 6 bases and at J to 1 base, leaving 11 bases not matched to a gene. Here the CDR3 DNA reads TGCGCCAGCAGAGATTGGACTAGTGTAGCCCAAGAGACCCAGTACTTC. Translated: CASRDWTSVAQETQYF.